This T cell receptor (beta chain) was identified in a study of T cell responses to AZD1222 COVID-19 vaccine (dated by TCRdb to the early 2020s). For the study in its entirety: AZD1222 recipients given second doses at about 4 weeks or at about 12 weeks were pooled, since spike-specific TCR depth and breadth were not found to differ between the two schedules. A total of 233 trial participants underwent TCR sequencing, of whom some 200 had received two doses of AZD1222 and 26 had received two doses of the MenACWY control vaccine. Trial participants were enrolled into age subgroups of 18-55, 56-69 and 70-plus years, which contained 148, 28 and 57 TCR-sequenced participants, respectively. The study at large found these results: Epitopes outside the regions mutated in the B.1.351 and B.1.1.7 variants were reportedly recognized by nearly half of the unique spike-specific TCRs. Most participants were white British and females outnumbered males, and the authors suggested that clonal diversity may have been underestimated. Conclusions about previously exposed vaccinees were limited because only a handful of AZD1222 recipients were SARS-CoV-2 seropositive at baseline. After two AZD1222 doses, both the breadth and the depth of spike-specific TCRs were significantly higher than at day 0 and than in MenACWY recipients. In the small 56-69-year group, the increase in depth fell short of significance, most likely because of low power. No day 14 peak-response samples were available, so repertoires were characterized only after the peak T cell response. Vaccine-associated CD4 TCRs spanned the whole spike protein, with dominant responses in regions 160-218 and 743-854.

The label giving this sample's time point can be read as: baseline before first vaccination. Vaccinee samples were obtained from the UK trials COV001 and COV002, which included a single-blind randomized controlled phase 2/3 trial of AZD1222 (ChAdOx1 nCoV-19) in healthy adults. For TCRbeta chain sequencing, PBMC samples from trial participants were taken at day 0 and at day 28 after the second dose. A note on this clone: It has no known antigen specificity. Per-base quality was not reported, and no clone a single base away is much larger than it.

The CDR3 regions of human TCRbeta chains were subjected to immunosequencing. The study's processing was this. Repertoire TCRs were checked for matches against a reference library of SARS-CoV-2-specific TCRs that had been generated using the MIRA antigen-specificity platform. Breadth meant the fraction of unique TCRs that were SARS-CoV-2-associated, whereas depth meant the fraction of total T cells that were SARS-CoV-2-associated. Using the MIRA data, every spike-specific TCR was mapped to the spike region that the TCR reacted to and assigned to either a CD4 or a CD8 class. Log10-transformed breadth and depth values were compared by one-way ANOVA with Sidak's multiple comparisons tests. TCRdb's version of the immuneACCESS table is confined to in-frame rearrangements and falls short of the full clone set. An unresolved V gene accounts for under half of the shortfall where checked; the remainder is of unknown origin. The DNA gave D and trimming, while V, J and clone size come from that table. This sample comprises about 160,000 clones, 75% to 95% of them detected only once. Approximately 1.5% of the sample is held by the ten biggest clonotypes.

At the junction V is shortened by 4 bases and J by 6 bases; bases outside the gene matches: 5. Its CDR3 holds 14 amino acids, cysteine through phenylalanine. Solely the CDR3 DNA is kept, with 42 bases framed from the first base. The CDR1 and CDR2 encoded by the germline V gene are MRHNA and SNTAGT. The sequence was collected from an adult in good health. The chain couples TRBV6-4 to TRBJ2-1; the junction holds 8 bases that match TRBD2. Sample: peripheral blood, taken on day 0 of AZD1222 vaccination. The CDR3 protein: CASSGEAGVNEQFF. The sequence in DNA is TGTGCCAGCAGTGGGGAAGCGGGGGTCAATGAGCAGTTCTTC.